Presented here are 5 T cell receptor beta chains from one specimen sequenced in a study of cytomegalovirus exposure and HLA in healthy donors. With 60 Vbeta and 13 Jbeta primers, the PCR was carried out. Method: immunoSEQ multiplex PCR; TCRdb's copy keeps in-frame clones and lacks some. The data hold roughly 190,000 clones, with over 60% observed a single time. What was sequenced was PBMCs. The receptors derive from a woman in her thirties or forties in good health and CMV-seronegative.

The rearrangement links TRBV27 to TRBJ2-1, with 11 bases matching TRBD2. This CDR3 has 19 amino acids. Looked up from germline, CDR1 is MNHEY and CDR2 is SMNVEV (reference sequence). The ends lost 3 bases at V and 2 bases at J; junction bases unmatched: 12. The chain's CDR3 is CASSFKGRALAGAYNEQFF. DNA of the CDR3: TGTGCCAGCAGTTTTAAGGGGCGGGCACTAGCGGGAGCCTACAATGAGCAGTTCTTC.

CDR3 DNA sequence: TGTGCCAGCAGCTTAGCGTCGGGAGTAGGCCACGAGCAGTACTTC. Amino acids: CASSLASGVGHEQYF. The rearrangement uses TRBV7-2 and TRBJ2-7; a possible D gene is TRBD2 (6 bases). CDR1 SGHTA and CDR2 FQGNSA come from the germline V gene. V was pared by 0 bases and J by 5 bases, with 14 bases between. The CDR3 loop spans 15 amino acids.

This clone occurred a few times. The chain recombines TRBV7-3 with TRBJ2-1; D is perhaps TRBD1 (5 bases). Germline V CDR1 and CDR2: SGHTA, FQGTGA. V lost 3 bases and J 6 bases, leaving 15 bases between the germline ends. This CDR3 contains 15 residues. DNA for the CDR3: TGTGCCAGCAGCTTTTCACGGCAGGGCGTCAATGAGCAGTTCTTC. This codes for CASSFSRQGVNEQFF.

This chain joins TRBV18 and TRBJ1-2; TRBD1 agrees at 10 bases. With V trimmed by 6 bases and J by 2 bases, 6 bases remained unmatched. Germline CDR1 and CDR2: KGHSH and LQKENI. The CDR3 has 15 residues. The CDR3 DNA is TGTGCCAGCTCCCCGGGACAGGGGAGAAACTATGGCTACACCTTC. It encodes CASSPGQGRNYGYTF.

This clone has more than one count but fewer than ten. The chain couples TRBV15 to TRBJ2-7, with 9 bases that match TRBD1. The length of the CDR3 is 14 residues. V gave up 3 bases and J gave up 3 bases; unmatched junction bases: 3. The germline gives CDR1 LNHNV, CDR2 YYDKDF (reference sequence). Here the CDR3 reads CATSSRDRVYEQYF. As DNA, the CDR3 is TGTGCCACCAGCAGCCGGGACAGGGTCTACGAGCAGTACTTC.